This T cell receptor beta chain is from a study of beta chain features in type 1 diabetes. The isolated RNA, all of it, was reverse transcribed, so expressed TCRB transcripts were what got sequenced. Sequencing was performed with immunoSEQ multiplex PCR; in TCRdb, only in-frame clones are kept and a portion is missing. The table lists 500,000 to 800,000 clones, 12% of them singletons, with around 0.12% in the top ten. On average, the one heparinised blood draw given by each donor was roughly 100 mL. Comments on this clone: The antigen is not known.

Study-level findings and limits: Shorter TCRB CDR3s, moderately but significantly so, marked every one of the four CD4+ subsets in Type 1 diabetes patients.

Trimming shortened V by 0 bases and J by 6 bases, and 10 bases separated the two germline ends. This CDR3 has 15 residues. CDR1 is SGHNT and CDR2 is YYREEE in the germline V gene (reference sequence). Sequenced input: naive CD4+ T cells from blood. This clonotype originated in a young man with type 1 diabetes. The chain couples TRBV5-4 to TRBJ1-6; no definite D call. The CDR3 loop is CASSLDRGGNSPLHF. The CDR3 bases are TGTGCCAGCAGCTTGGACCGGGGAGGTAATTCACCCCTCCACTTT.